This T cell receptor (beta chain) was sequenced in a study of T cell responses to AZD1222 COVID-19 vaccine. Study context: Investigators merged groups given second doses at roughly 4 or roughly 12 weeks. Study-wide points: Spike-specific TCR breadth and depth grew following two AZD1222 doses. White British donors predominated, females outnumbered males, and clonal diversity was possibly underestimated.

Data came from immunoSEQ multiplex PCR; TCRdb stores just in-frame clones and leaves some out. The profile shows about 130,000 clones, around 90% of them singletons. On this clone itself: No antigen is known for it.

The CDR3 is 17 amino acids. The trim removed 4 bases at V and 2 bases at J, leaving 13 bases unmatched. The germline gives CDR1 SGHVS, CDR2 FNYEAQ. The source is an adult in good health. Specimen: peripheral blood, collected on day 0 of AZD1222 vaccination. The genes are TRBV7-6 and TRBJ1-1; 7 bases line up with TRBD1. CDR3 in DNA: TGTGCCAGCAGCTCCGGGGCGACAGGGTGGGGAAACACTGAAGCTTTCTTT. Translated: CASSSGATGWGNTEAFF.